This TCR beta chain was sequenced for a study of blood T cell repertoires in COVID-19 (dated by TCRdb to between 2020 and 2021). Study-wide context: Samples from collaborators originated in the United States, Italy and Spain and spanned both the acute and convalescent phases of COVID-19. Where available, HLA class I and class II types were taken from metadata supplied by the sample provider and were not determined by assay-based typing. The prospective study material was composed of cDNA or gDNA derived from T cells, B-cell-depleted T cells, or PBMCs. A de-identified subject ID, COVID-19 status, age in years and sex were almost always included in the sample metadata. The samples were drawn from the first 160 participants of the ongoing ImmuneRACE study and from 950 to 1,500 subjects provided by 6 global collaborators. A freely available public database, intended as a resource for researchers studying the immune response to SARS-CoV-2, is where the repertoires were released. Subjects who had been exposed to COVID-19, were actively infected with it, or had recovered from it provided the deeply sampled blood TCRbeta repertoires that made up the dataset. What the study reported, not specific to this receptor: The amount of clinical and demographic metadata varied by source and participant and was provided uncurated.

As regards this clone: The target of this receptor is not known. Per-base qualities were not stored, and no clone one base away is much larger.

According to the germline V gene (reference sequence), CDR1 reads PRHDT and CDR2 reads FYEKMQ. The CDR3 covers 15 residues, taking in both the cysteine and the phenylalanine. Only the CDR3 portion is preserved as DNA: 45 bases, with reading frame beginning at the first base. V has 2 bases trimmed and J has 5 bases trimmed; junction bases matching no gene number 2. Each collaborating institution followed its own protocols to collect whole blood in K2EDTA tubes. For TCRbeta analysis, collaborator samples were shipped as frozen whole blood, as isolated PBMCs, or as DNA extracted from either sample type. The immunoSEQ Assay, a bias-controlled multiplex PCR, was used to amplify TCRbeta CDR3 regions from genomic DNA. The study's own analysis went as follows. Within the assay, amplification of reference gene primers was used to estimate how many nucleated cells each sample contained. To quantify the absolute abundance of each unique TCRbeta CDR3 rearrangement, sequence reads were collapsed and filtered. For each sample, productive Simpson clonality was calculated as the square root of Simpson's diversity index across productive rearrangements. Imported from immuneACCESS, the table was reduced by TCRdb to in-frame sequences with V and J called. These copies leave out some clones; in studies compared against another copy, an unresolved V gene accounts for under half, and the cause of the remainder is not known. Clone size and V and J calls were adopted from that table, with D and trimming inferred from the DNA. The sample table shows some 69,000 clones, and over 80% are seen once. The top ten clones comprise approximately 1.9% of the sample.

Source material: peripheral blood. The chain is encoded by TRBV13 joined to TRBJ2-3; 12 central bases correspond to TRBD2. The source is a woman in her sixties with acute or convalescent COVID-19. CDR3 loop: CASSLTSGGRDTQYF. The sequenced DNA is TGTGCCAGCAGCTTAACTAGCGGGGGGCGAGATACGCAGTATTTT.